The 13 T cell receptor beta chains presented below share a single source sample, sequenced in a study of CD8 T cells in ankylosing spondylitis. Overall study results and limits: Ankylosing spondylitis blood appeared to be characterized by a TCR beta motif of eight or nine highly homologous variants.

TCRdb fed the 5' RACE reads into MiXCR, producing one record per CDR3 protein. Of around 770,000 distinct CDR3 sequences listed, 12% were seen once; the top ten hold roughly 0.51%. Which antigens these TCRs recognize remains unknown. The sequencing sample was made of blood, either unsorted or a sorted T cell fraction (not recorded which). Receptors were obtained from a male donor with ankylosing spondylitis.

This clonotype was recorded a few times. The genes are TRBV5-1 and TRBJ1-4, with D maybe TRBD1 (6 bases). The ends were cut back, 4 bases at V and 3 bases at J, with 13 bases in the middle. Looked up from germline, CDR1 is SGHRS and CDR2 is YFSETQ. The CDR3 has 15 amino acids. The CDR3 here is CASSPSGVANEKLFF. CDR3 DNA: TGCGCCAGCAGCCCATCAGGGGTGGCTAATGAAAAACTGTTTTTT.

This clonotype was picked up many times. The chain combines TRBV6-5 with TRBJ2-7, with D unresolved. Germline loops: CDR1 MNHEY, CDR2 SVGAGI. Trimming removed 2 bases at V and 7 bases at J, with 9 bases between. The CDR3 runs 12 residues. CDR3 in DNA: TGTGCCAGCAGTTACGGGTCAGGAGAGCAGTACTTC. Translating gives CASSYGSGEQYF.

This clonotype was detected ten times or more. This chain uses TRBV5-1 with TRBJ1-2; D is undetermined. From germline, CDR1 is SGHRS and CDR2 YFSETQ. The CDR3 loop spans 13 amino acids. Trimming took off 8 bases at V and 3 bases at J, with 14 bases between the two ends. The CDR3 coding sequence is TGCGCCAGTCAGGATACGGAGCACTATGGCTACACCTTC. This encodes CASQDTEHYGYTF.

This clonotype was picked up a small number of times. The rearrangement uses TRBV20-1 and TRBJ1-2; D call uncertain. The germline gives CDR1 DFQATT, CDR2 SNEGSKA (reference sequence). The CDR3 runs to 14 residues. Trimming took 5 bases from V and 2 from J, leaving 15 bases between them. CDR3 in DNA: TGCAGTGCTCCTCTCGTCCCGCTAAACTATGGCTACACCTTC. As protein: CSAPLVPLNYGYTF.

The rearrangement joins TRBV28 to TRBJ1-1, with D hard to call. The CDR3 sequence is 12 residues long. V was trimmed by 5 bases and J by 3 bases, leaving 7 bases between them. Germline V gene sequence: CDR1 MDHEN, CDR2 SYDVKM. The chain's CDR3 is CASSDVDTEAFF. In nucleotides, the CDR3 is TGTGCCAGCAGTGACGTCGACACTGAAGCTTTCTTT.

The chain has TRBV28 and TRBJ1-2; D not resolved. Trimming cost V 6 bases and J 4 bases, with 9 bases left between them. From germline, CDR1 is MDHEN and CDR2 SYDVKM. The CDR3 runs 12 residues. The CDR3 DNA is TGTGCCAGCAGCCCCCCGGCCTATGGCTACACCTTC. This gives the protein CASSPPAYGYTF.

This clonotype was found many times. V usage is TRBV20-1 and J usage is TRBJ1-1, with a weak D call TRBD1 (5 bases). The germline gives CDR1 DFQATT, CDR2 SNEGSKA (reference sequence). The CDR3 has 12 amino acids. With 7 bases removed from V and 3 bases from J, the gap between germline ends came to 12 bases. CDR3 sequence reads: CSVPDRYTEAFF. CDR3 DNA: TGCAGTGTCCCTGACAGATACACTGAAGCTTTCTTT.

This clonotype was observed a handful of times. The gene calls are TRBV20-1 and TRBJ2-5; 13 bases align to TRBD2. Per germline, CDR1 DFQATT and CDR2 SNEGSKA (reference sequence). Trimming cost V 0 bases and J 1 base; bases outside gene matches: 5. CDR3 size: 17 residues. CDR3 loop: CSARDLLAGGGQETQYF. The CDR3 coding sequence is TGCAGTGCTAGAGATTTACTAGCGGGAGGGGGCCAAGAGACCCAGTACTTC.

The V gene is TRBV5-1, the J gene TRBJ1-5; 8 bases are shared with TRBD1. Germline V gene lookup returns CDR1 SGHRS and CDR2 YFSETQ. V lost 3 bases and J lost 0; bases outside the gene matches: 8. The CDR3 spans 17 residues. CDR3 sequence (DNA): TGCGCCAGCAGCTACGGGACAGGATCTTATAGCAATCAGCCCCAGCATTTT. Its protein is CASSYGTGSYSNQPQHF.

V gene TRBV11-2 combines with J gene TRBJ2-7; 7 bases match TRBD2. After removal of 5 bases from V and 2 bases from J, the junction contained 12 bases not matched to a gene. CDR1 and CDR2 from the germline V gene are SGHAT and FQNNGV. The CDR3 totals 16 residues. The CDR3 region is CASSLTLSGEPYEQYF. DNA of the CDR3: TGTGCCAGCAGCCTTACCCTCAGCGGGGAGCCCTACGAGCAGTACTTC.

This clonotype was detected ten times or more. The chain has TRBV4-3 and TRBJ1-1; D unclear. Germline V gene data show CDR1 as LGHNA and CDR2 as YSLEER. Between the trimmed V and J ends, which lost 4 bases and 4 bases, there was a span of 16 bases. The CDR3 has 15 residues. CDR3 bases: TGCGCCAGCAGCCGAGGCGGCGGGAGGGCCACTGAAGCTTTCTTT. Translated: CASSRGGGRATEAFF.

The V gene is TRBV9, the J gene TRBJ1-1; D is possibly TRBD1 (5 bases). There are 16 residues in the CDR3. The V end lost 5 bases, the J end lost 1 base, and 18 bases lay between the germline ends. Germline V gene lookup returns CDR1 SGDLS and CDR2 YYNGEE. CDR3 nucleotides: TGTGCCAGCAGTAGGGGATTCGGGCGCAGGAACACTGAAGCTTTCTTT. Protein product: CASSRGFGRRNTEAFF.

This clonotype has a handful of counts. CDR3 protein: CSAHSTSGMETQYF. The DNA of the CDR3 is TGCAGTGCTCATTCGACTAGCGGGATGGAGACCCAGTACTTC. The chain joins TRBV20-1 to TRBJ2-5; 11 nucleotides align to TRBD2. The germline gives CDR1 DFQATT, CDR2 SNEGSKA (reference sequence). This CDR3 region has 14 residues. J lost 5 bases, V lost 5 bases, and 7 bases had no gene match.